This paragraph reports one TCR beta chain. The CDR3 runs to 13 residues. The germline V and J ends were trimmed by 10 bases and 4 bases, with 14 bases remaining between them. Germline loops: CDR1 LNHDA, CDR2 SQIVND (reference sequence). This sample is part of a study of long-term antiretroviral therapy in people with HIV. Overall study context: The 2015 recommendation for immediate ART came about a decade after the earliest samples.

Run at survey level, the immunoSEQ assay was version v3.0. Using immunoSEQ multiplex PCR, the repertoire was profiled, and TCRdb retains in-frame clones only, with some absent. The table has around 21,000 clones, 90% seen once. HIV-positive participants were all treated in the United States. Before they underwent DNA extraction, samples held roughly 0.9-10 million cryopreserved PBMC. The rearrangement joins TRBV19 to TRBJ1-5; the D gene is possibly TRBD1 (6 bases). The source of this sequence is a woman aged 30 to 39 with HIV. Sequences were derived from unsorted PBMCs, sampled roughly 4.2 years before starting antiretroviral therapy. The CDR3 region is CATQTGGNQPQHF. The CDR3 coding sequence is TGTGCCACCCAGACAGGAGGAAATCAGCCCCAGCATTTT.